The rows below give T cell receptor beta chains drawn from one sample of a study of T-cell reconstitution after alpha-beta-depleted transplantation in children. TCRdb reanalysed the PCR reads using MiXCR and keeps one entry per CDR3 protein. Here the sample spans some 260,000 distinct CDR3 sequences, around 25% being singletons. The sample was PBMCs, mostly from graft donor cells, taken 360 days after TCRalphabeta/CD19-depleted stem cell transplant. The receptors were gathered from a female patient aged 2-15 years who had a stem cell transplant for congenital amegakaryocytic thrombocytopenia, so the T cells may come from the graft donor. Each CDR3 is given with its conserved first and last residue. A D gene is named only where the DNA matches it firmly. Expanded clones get a size class; other rows say once, few or many, or leave the size out.

CDR3	DNA	D	J	V	size
CASSLGTKVGETQYF	TGTGCCAGCAGCTTGGGGACTAAGGTTGGAGAGACCCAGTACTTC	TRBD2	TRBJ2-5	TRBV11-2	few
CATSRRYDNTEAFF	TGTGCCACCAGCCGCCGGTATGATAACACTGAAGCTTTCTTT	.	TRBJ1-1	TRBV15	.
CASSASLGRAYNEQFF	TGTGCCAGCAGCGCCTCACTCGGGAGGGCCTACAATGAGCAGTTCTTC	TRBD2	TRBJ2-1	TRBV9	few
CASSQSGGVIEQYF	TGCGCCAGCAGCCAATCAGGGGGGGTCATCGAGCAGTACTTC	.	TRBJ2-7	TRBV4-1	.
CASSKTSSYNEQFF	TGTGCCAGCAGCAAGACTAGCTCCTACAATGAGCAGTTCTTC	.	TRBJ2-1	TRBV7-9	few
CATALGTPYQETQYF	TGTGCCACCGCACTGGGGACACCGTACCAAGAGACCCAGTACTTC	.	TRBJ2-5	TRBV15	few
CASSQGRTGENEKLFF	TGCGCCAGCAGCCAAGGACGGACAGGGGAAAATGAAAAACTGTTTTTT	TRBD1	TRBJ1-4	TRBV4-1	.
CATKTGDTQYF	TGTGCCACCAAAACCGGAGATACGCAGTATTTT	.	TRBJ2-3	TRBV10-3	.
CASSQEGASPLHF	TGTGCCAGCAGCCAAGAGGGAGCCTCACCCCTCCACTTT	.	TRBJ1-6	TRBV4-2	few
CASSRTGGTSGELFF	TGTGCCAGCAGTCGGACAGGTGGAACTTCCGGGGAGCTGTTTTTT	TRBD1	TRBJ2-2	TRBV2	.
CASSLGGLGTDTQYF	TGTGCCAGCAGCTTAGGCGGTTTGGGGACAGATACGCAGTATTTT	.	TRBJ2-3	TRBV7-2	.
CASSPGLGQPQHF	TGTGCCAGCAGCCCGGGGTTGGGTCAGCCCCAGCATTTT	.	TRBJ1-5	TRBV7-9	few
CASGLHRGLREKLFF	TGTGCCAGCGGTTTACACAGGGGGCTTCGCGAAAAACTGTTTTTT	TRBD1	TRBJ1-4	TRBV28	.
CASSFGVAEGDTQYF	TGTGCCAGCAGTTTTGGTGTAGCGGAAGGGGATACGCAGTATTTT	.	TRBJ2-3	TRBV12-3/TRBV12-4	medium-sized
CASSLGQKETQYF	TGTGCCAGCAGTTTAGGGCAGAAAGAGACCCAGTACTTC	.	TRBJ2-5	TRBV12-3/TRBV12-4	many
CSAVILASSYNEQFF	TGCAGTGCCGTTATATTAGCAAGCTCCTACAATGAGCAGTTCTTC	.	TRBJ2-1	TRBV20-1	.
CASFLMKNNYGYTF	TGTGCCAGCTTTCTAATGAAGAACAACTATGGCTACACCTTC	.	TRBJ1-2	TRBV5-4	few
CASSSARSSGNTIYF	TGTGCCAGCAGCTCAGCCAGAAGCTCTGGAAACACCATATATTTT	.	TRBJ1-3	TRBV7-9	.
CSARGGVGGPSSMLVQYF	TGCAGTGCAAGAGGCGGTGTTGGTGGTCCTTCGTCGATGCTCGTGCAGTACTTC	.	TRBJ2-7	TRBV20-1	.
CASSYAKPSGLSDTQYF	TGTGCCAGCAGTTACGCGAAACCTAGCGGGCTGTCAGATACGCAGTATTTT	TRBD2	TRBJ2-3	TRBV6-2/TRBV6-3	few
CASSLVHSPLHF	TGTGCCAGCAGTCTAGTCCATTCACCCCTCCACTTT	.	TRBJ1-6	TRBV12-3/TRBV12-4	.
CASSLMGESYGYTF	TGTGCCAGCAGCTTAATGGGGGAGTCCTATGGCTACACCTTC	.	TRBJ1-2	TRBV7-8	few
CASSPLTGPGELFF	TGTGCCAGCTCACCCTTGACAGGGCCCGGGGAGCTGTTTTTT	TRBD1	TRBJ2-2	TRBV18	.
CASSLGRTEAFF	TGCGCCAGCAGCCTAGGGCGCACTGAAGCTTTCTTT	.	TRBJ1-1	TRBV4-1	.
CASSVVPGMNTEAFF	TGTGCCAGCAGCGTAGTCCCAGGGATGAACACTGAAGCTTTCTTT	.	TRBJ1-1	TRBV9	many
CASRLMAYDNTEAFF	TGTGCCAGCAGGCTTATGGCCTACGATAACACTGAAGCTTTCTTT	.	TRBJ1-1	TRBV28	.
CARQTSSLEQFF	TGTGCCAGACAGACTAGTTCTCTTGAGCAGTTCTTC	.	TRBJ2-1	TRBV2	few
CATRTGTDMNTEAFF	TGTGCCACCCGAACCGGGACAGACATGAACACTGAAGCTTTCTTT	.	TRBJ1-1	TRBV21-1	.
CASSLELAGTRETQYF	TGCGCCAGCAGCTTGGAACTAGCGGGGACCCGAGAGACCCAGTACTTC	TRBD2	TRBJ2-5	TRBV5-1	.
CASTEDPITDTQYF	TGCGCCAGCACCGAGGACCCGATCACAGATACGCAGTATTTT	.	TRBJ2-3	TRBV5-1	few
CASSSKQDRPYSNQPQHF	TGTGCCAGCAGTTCAAAGCAGGACCGCCCTTATAGCAATCAGCCCCAGCATTTT	.	TRBJ1-5	TRBV6-5	.
CASGPDRNTGELFF	TGTGCTAGTGGCCCGGACAGAAACACCGGGGAGCTGTTTTTT	.	TRBJ2-2	TRBV12-5	few
CASSTLAGGAGSHTGELFF	TGTGCCAGCAGTACATTAGCGGGAGGAGCTGGTTCCCACACCGGGGAGCTGTTTTTT	TRBD2	TRBJ2-2	TRBV6-1	.
CASSESQGGSRETQYF	TGCGCCAGCAGTGAGTCTCAGGGGGGCTCTCGAGAGACCCAGTACTTC	.	TRBJ2-5	TRBV10-2	.
CASSQVALSSYEQYF	TGCGCCAGCAGCCAAGTTGCACTGAGCTCCTACGAGCAGTACTTC	.	TRBJ2-7	TRBV4-1	.
CASSLDGGSYNEQFF	TGCGCCAGCAGCTTGGACGGGGGCTCCTACAATGAGCAGTTCTTC	.	TRBJ2-1	TRBV5-1	.
CASSQRTSGPKETQYF	TGCGCCAGCAGCCAACGGACTAGCGGACCCAAAGAGACCCAGTACTTC	TRBD2	TRBJ2-5	TRBV5-1	few
CASSGTSGRTPEQYF	TGCGCCAGCAGCGGAACTAGCGGGAGAACTCCCGAGCAGTACTTC	TRBD2	TRBJ2-7	TRBV5-1	few
CASSQGVGASGNIQYF	TGCGCCAGCAGCCAAGGGGTAGGGGCATCAGGGAACATTCAGTACTTC	.	TRBJ2-4	TRBV4-3	many
CSAGQGSRYGYTF	TGCAGTGCCGGACAGGGCAGTCGCTACGGCTACACCTTC	TRBD1	TRBJ1-2	TRBV20-1	.
CASSWRDRGPGNTIYF	TGTGCCAGCAGTTGGCGAGACAGGGGGCCCGGAAACACCATATATTTT	TRBD1	TRBJ1-3	TRBV12-3/TRBV12-4	.
CASSQVWASGGGWELFF	TGCGCCAGCAGCCAAGTATGGGCTAGCGGGGGTGGCTGGGAGCTGTTTTTT	TRBD2	TRBJ2-2	TRBV4-1	many
CSARGSVCYEQYF	TGCAGTGCTAGGGGTTCGGTCTGTTACGAGCAGTACTTC	.	TRBJ2-7	TRBV20-1	.
CASSKDSPTPIANTGELFF	TGTGCCAGCAGCAAAGACTCACCTACGCCTATCGCGAACACCGGGGAGCTGTTTTTT	.	TRBJ2-2	TRBV21-1	.
CASSQVVAGTYQETQYF	TGCGCCAGCAGCCAAGTGGTAGCGGGGACATACCAAGAGACCCAGTACTTC	TRBD2	TRBJ2-5	TRBV4-1	.
CASSYSWASGSQETQYF	TGTGCCAGCAGTTACTCGTGGGCTAGCGGGAGCCAAGAGACCCAGTACTTC	TRBD2	TRBJ2-5	TRBV6-5	few
CASSFRGRFNEQYF	TGTGCCAGCAGCTTTCGCGGGAGGTTTAACGAGCAGTACTTC	TRBD2	TRBJ2-7	TRBV7-8	.
CASSRGVFTGELFF	TGTGCCAGCAGCCGCGGGGTATTTACCGGGGAGCTGTTTTTT	.	TRBJ2-2	TRBV12-3/TRBV12-4	few
CATSSGLSNQPQHF	TGTGCCACCAGCAGCGGACTGAGCAATCAGCCCCAGCATTTT	.	TRBJ1-5	TRBV15	.
CASAGSYEQYF	TGTGCCAGCGCCGGGTCCTACGAGCAGTACTTC	.	TRBJ2-7	TRBV6-2/TRBV6-3	.
CASSLAGWNEQFF	TGTGCCAGCAGCTTAGCGGGGTGGAATGAGCAGTTCTTC	TRBD2	TRBJ2-1	TRBV2	few
CASSLRVDYEQYF	TGCGCCAGCAGCTTGCGTGTGGATTACGAGCAGTACTTC	.	TRBJ2-7	TRBV5-1	.
CASSQSRDRASSYEQYF	TGTGCCAGCAGTCAGTCCCGGGACAGGGCCAGCTCCTACGAGCAGTACTTC	TRBD1	TRBJ2-7	TRBV16	once
CASSGTVGGYTF	TGTGCCAGCAGTGGGACAGTCGGTGGCTACACCTTC	TRBD1	TRBJ1-2	TRBV12-3/TRBV12-4	.
CASSFGPGWGSYEQYF	TGTGCCAGCAGTTTTGGTCCAGGGTGGGGCTCCTACGAGCAGTACTTC	.	TRBJ2-7	TRBV28	.
CSASRQYEQYF	TGCAGTGCTTCACGACAGTACGAGCAGTACTTC	.	TRBJ2-7	TRBV20-1	.
CASSLVEQSNTGELFF	TGTGCCAGCAGCTTAGTGGAGCAGTCGAACACCGGGGAGCTGTTTTTT	.	TRBJ2-2	TRBV7-6	.